This T cell receptor (beta chain) was profiled in a study of OX40 agonist ivuxolimab in advanced cancers. Regarding the study in general: The costimulatory receptor OX40 (CD134) was targeted by ivuxolimab, a fully human IgG2 agonistic monoclonal antibody. Intravenous ivuxolimab was administered to patients every 2 weeks at six dose levels: 0.01, 0.1, 0.3, 1.5, 3 and 10 mg/kg. Of the approximately 50 dose-escalation patients, hepatocellular carcinoma was present in around 20, melanoma in approximately 15, renal cell carcinoma in 9 and head and neck cancer in 9. In the dose-escalation cohort, 82.7% of patients were male, and the mean age was roughly 60 years, with a range of about 23 to 85. Prior anti-PD-1, anti-PD-L1 or anti-CTLA-4 therapy was permitted, and checkpoint inhibitors had been received by under 50% of dose-escalation patients. Partial responses occurred in three dose-escalation patients: two with cutaneous melanoma and one with hepatocellular carcinoma. Peripheral TCRbeta sequencing was intended to test whether TCR sequence diversity was altered and clonal T-cell expansion was caused by ivuxolimab. The monotherapy dose-escalation portion (N of about 49 patients) of the phase I ivuxolimab trial is reported in the paper.

Genomic DNA was extracted from sorted cells for sequencing of the TCRbeta CDR3 region. The immunoSEQ Assay was used to sequence the TCRbeta CDR3 regions. Imported from immuneACCESS, the table was reduced by TCRdb to in-frame sequences with V and J called. These copies leave out some clones; in studies compared against another copy, an unresolved V gene accounts for under half, and the cause of the remainder is not known. The sample profile shows some 60,000 clones; roughly nine tenths of them were found once. In total, the top ten clones hold over 15% of the sample. The CDR3 runs 15 residues from the cysteine to the phenylalanine. Of all the DNA, just the CDR3 is kept, 45 bases in frame from base 1. A note on this clone: This receptor's antigen is unknown. Per-base quality was not reported, and no clone a single base away is much larger than it.

Patients with autoimmune disease history or receiving systemic immunosuppression were excluded from the trial. Peripheral blood for TCR sequencing was drawn from every dose cohort at baseline, at cycle 4 day 1 and at cycle 7 day 1. Samples were obtained from an open-label, multicenter, first-in-human phase I dose-escalation trial of ivuxolimab. Adults with locally advanced or metastatic melanoma, renal cell carcinoma, hepatocellular carcinoma or head and neck squamous cell carcinoma were enrolled in the trial. CD4+ and CD8+ T cells were sorted separately from peripheral blood before TCR sequencing. Overall study outcomes, separate from this receptor: Antigen specificity was not determined for the clonally expanded peripheral T cells. After ivuxolimab, more expanded clones were found on average in CD8+ T cells than in CD4+ T cells. Low levels of normalized T-cell clonal expansion were also shown by some nonresponding patients. In the 0.1-3.0 mg/kg groups, partial responders were among the patients with the lowest normalized peripheral clonal expansion, particularly in CD8+ T cells. Clonal expansion of both CD4+ and CD8+ blood T cells was observed from baseline to week 6 at doses 0.1 to 3.0 mg/kg.

This sequence originates from an adult with an advanced solid tumor such as melanoma, head and neck, liver or kidney cancer. Sequenced material: CD4+ or CD8+ T cells sorted from blood, taken in a trial of the OX40 agonist ivuxolimab. This chain is built from TRBV21-1 and TRBJ2-2; TRBD1 was called by the table and not checked on the DNA. TRBV21-1 is a documented pseudogene. In nucleotides, the sequence is TGTGCCAGCAGCGAACAGACACCGAACACCGGGGAGCTGTTTTTT. It codes for CASSEQTPNTGELFF.